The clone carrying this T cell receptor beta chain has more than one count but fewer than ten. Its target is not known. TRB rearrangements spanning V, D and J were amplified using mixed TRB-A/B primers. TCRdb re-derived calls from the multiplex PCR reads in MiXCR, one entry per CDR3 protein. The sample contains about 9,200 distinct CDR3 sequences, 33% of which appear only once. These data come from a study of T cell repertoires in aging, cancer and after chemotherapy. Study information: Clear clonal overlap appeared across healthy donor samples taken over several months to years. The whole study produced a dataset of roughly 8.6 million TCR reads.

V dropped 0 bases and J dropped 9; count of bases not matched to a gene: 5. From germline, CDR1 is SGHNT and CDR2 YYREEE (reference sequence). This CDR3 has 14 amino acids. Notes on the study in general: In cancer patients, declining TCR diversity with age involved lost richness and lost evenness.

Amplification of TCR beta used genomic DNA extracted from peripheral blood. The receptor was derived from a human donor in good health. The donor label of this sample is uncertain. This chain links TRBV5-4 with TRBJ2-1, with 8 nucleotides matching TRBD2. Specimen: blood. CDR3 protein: CASSLVERGTEQFF. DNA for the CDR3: TGTGCCAGCAGCTTGGTTGAGCGGGGGACTGAGCAGTTCTTC.